A selection of T cell receptor beta chains follows, all from one sample in a study of blood T cell repertoires in COVID-19. Sequenced by immunoSEQ multiplex PCR; TCRdb stores in-frame clones only, minus some. This repertoire shows about 180,000 clones, around 86% found once; its top ten account for less than 3.5%. The specimen was peripheral blood. The receptors shown here come from a woman aged 30 to 39 with active or convalescent COVID-19. Each CDR3 is given with its conserved first and last residue.

CASSLPLYNEQFF	TRBV19	TRBJ2-1
CSATRDRGGGYTF	TRBV29-1	TRBJ1-2
CASMVGGESTEAFF	TRBV6-5	TRBJ1-1
CSASGTGGISGNTIYF	TRBV29-1	TRBJ1-3
CSVEDQGEGYTF	TRBV29-1	TRBJ1-2
CAISDQVNYGYTF	TRBV10-3	TRBJ1-2
CASSPLSRNTIYF	TRBV7-9	TRBJ1-3
CASSIGTGADTEAFF	TRBV19	TRBJ1-1
CASSPTAGSEAFF	TRBV11-2	TRBJ1-1
CASSSYRTGTEAFF	TRBV5-1	TRBJ1-1
CSVEDARGYEQYF	TRBV29-1	TRBJ2-7
CASRLRTGLNTEAFF	TRBV6-5	TRBJ1-1
CASSLQLGGNTIYF	TRBV3-1/TRBV3-2	TRBJ1-3
CASSFLGGATNEKLFF	TRBV5-1	TRBJ1-4
CASSLGGQSYQPQHF	TRBV5-1	TRBJ1-5
CAISEGQGDSQYF	TRBV10-3	TRBJ2-5
CASSQLAGGLTDTQYF	TRBV4-2	TRBJ2-3
CASKGGARQETQYF	TRBV2	TRBJ2-5
CASSMAQTQDTQYF	TRBV19	TRBJ2-3
CASSHPGRGQPQHF	TRBV4-2	TRBJ1-5
CASSGRQSQETQYF	TRBV9	TRBJ2-5
CASTGQATFYGYTF	TRBV6-5	TRBJ1-2
CAIRPGTGEGEKLFF	TRBV10-3	TRBJ1-4
CASSPGGQGRETQYF	TRBV18	TRBJ2-5